The rows below give T cell receptor beta chains drawn from one sample of a study of blood T cells in healthy people across ages. Each CDR3 protein is one row after TCRdb ran MiXCR on the 5' RACE reads. The sample shows about 1.6 million distinct CDR3 sequences, approximately 32% of them seen only once. Source material: blood. Receptors were obtained from a woman aged 25 to 39 in good health. CDR3s include the opening cysteine and the closing phenylalanine or tryptophan. Each record gives: D gene, CDR3 length, J gene, V gene, clone size, CDR3 protein, CDR3 DNA. A D gene is named only where the DNA matches it firmly. Not all rows give a size; the values are once, few, many and, for expanded clones, a class.

D: TRBD1; length: 18; J: TRBJ2-5; V: TRBV6-5; size: few; CDR3: CASTPGQGTTKSQETQYF; DNA: TGTGCCAGCACTCCCGGACAGGGGACGACAAAATCTCAAGAGACCCAGTACTTC
D: NA; length: 12; J: TRBJ2-7; V: TRBV28; size: NA; CDR3: CASSLNLNEQYF; DNA: TGTGCCAGCAGTTTAAACTTAAACGAGCAGTACTTC
D: TRBD1; length: 12; J: TRBJ2-7; V: TRBV5-1; size: few; CDR3: CARDRGWFEQYF; DNA: TGCGCCAGGGACAGGGGTTGGTTCGAGCAGTACTTC
D: TRBD2; length: 18; J: TRBJ2-7; V: TRBV7-8; size: NA; CDR3: CASSFPPPGTSESYEQYF; DNA: TGTGCCAGCAGCTTTCCCCCTCCCGGGACTAGCGAGTCCTACGAGCAGTACTTC
D: TRBD2; length: 16; J: TRBJ2-5; V: TRBV13; size: few; CDR3: CASSLTSGRAGETQYF; DNA: TGTGCCAGCAGCTTAACTAGCGGGAGGGCCGGGGAGACCCAGTACTTC
D: TRBD2; length: 15; J: TRBJ2-5; V: TRBV2; size: NA; CDR3: CASSLWTSGEETQYF; DNA: TGTGCCAGCAGCCTTTGGACTAGCGGGGAAGAGACCCAGTACTTC
D: NA; length: 16; J: TRBJ2-7; V: TRBV14; size: NA; CDR3: CASSQDWGTPSYEQYF; DNA: TGTGCCAGCAGCCAAGATTGGGGGACTCCTTCCTACGAGCAGTACTTC
D: NA; length: 15; J: TRBJ2-1; V: TRBV7-2; size: few; CDR3: CASSLPAGRRNEQFF; DNA: TGTGCCAGCAGCTTACCCGCAGGGAGGAGAAATGAGCAGTTCTTC
D: TRBD2; length: 15; J: TRBJ2-1; V: TRBV7-2; size: NA; CDR3: CASSFRRLAGDEQFF; DNA: TGTGCCAGCAGCTTCCGGAGACTAGCGGGAGATGAGCAGTTCTTC
D: NA; length: 16; J: TRBJ2-4; V: TRBV4-1; size: many; CDR3: CASRSVGTVAKNIQYF; DNA: TGCGCCAGCCGTTCCGTGGGTACTGTAGCCAAAAACATTCAGTACTTC
D: TRBD1; length: 14; J: TRBJ1-5; V: TRBV29-1; size: NA; CDR3: CSALLQGARQPQHF; DNA: TGCAGCGCCCTACTACAGGGGGCTCGTCAGCCCCAGCATTTT
D: TRBD2; length: 14; J: TRBJ2-7; V: TRBV20-1; size: NA; CDR3: CSARWGEGPYEQYF; DNA: TGCAGTGCTAGATGGGGGGAGGGCCCCTACGAGCAGTACTTC
D: TRBD2; length: 18; J: TRBJ2-1; V: TRBV20-1; size: few; CDR3: CSASGPAGGPYSYNEQFF; DNA: TGCAGTGCTTCCGGACCAGCGGGAGGGCCGTACTCCTACAATGAGCAGTTCTTC
D: NA; length: 13; J: TRBJ2-7; V: TRBV6-1; size: NA; CDR3: CACSEAHPYEQYF; DNA: TGTGCCTGCAGTGAAGCTCACCCCTACGAGCAGTACTTC
D: NA; length: 14; J: TRBJ2-5; V: TRBV29-1; size: NA; CDR3: CSVEGVGAQETQYF; DNA: TGCAGCGTTGAAGGGGTAGGGGCCCAAGAGACCCAGTACTTC
D: TRBD1; length: 15; J: TRBJ2-2; V: TRBV11-3; size: NA; CDR3: CASSLGTGETGELFF; DNA: TGTGCCAGCAGCTTAGGGACAGGGGAAACCGGGGAGCTGTTTTTT
D: NA; length: 14; J: TRBJ2-5; V: TRBV7-2; size: many; CDR3: CASSLSPILETQYF; DNA: TGTGCCAGCAGCTTATCCCCGATTCTCGAGACCCAGTACTTC
D: TRBD1; length: 14; J: TRBJ1-2; V: TRBV6-5; size: few; CDR3: CASRPGTGGYGYTF; DNA: TGTGCCAGCAGACCCGGGACAGGGGGCTATGGCTACACCTTC
D: TRBD2; length: 15; J: TRBJ2-5; V: TRBV20-1; size: NA; CDR3: CSAPTSGRVQETQYF; DNA: TGCAGTGCTCCCACTAGCGGGAGGGTACAAGAGACCCAGTACTTC
D: NA; length: 14; J: TRBJ1-4; V: TRBV12-3/TRBV12-4; size: NA; CDR3: CASSTDGALEKLFF; DNA: TGTGCCAGCAGTACGGACGGAGCTCTAGAAAAACTGTTTTTT
D: NA; length: 16; J: TRBJ1-1; V: TRBV6-1; size: NA; CDR3: CASSEIRGAVNTEAFF; DNA: TGTGCCAGCAGTGAGATAAGGGGGGCGGTGAACACTGAAGCTTTCTTT
D: TRBD2; length: 15; J: TRBJ2-3; V: TRBV28; size: few; CDR3: CASSPLGLVGDTQYF; DNA: TGTGCCAGCAGTCCCCTAGGACTAGTAGGAGATACGCAGTATTTT
D: NA; length: 12; J: TRBJ1-2; V: TRBV4-2; size: NA; CDR3: CASSPTVPRYTF; DNA: TGTGCCAGCAGCCCGACTGTTCCTCGCTACACCTTC
D: NA; length: 13; J: TRBJ2-7; V: TRBV7-6; size: NA; CDR3: CASSQGGSSEQYF; DNA: TGTGCCAGCAGCCAGGGGGGGTCGTCGGAGCAGTACTTC
D: TRBD1; length: 15; J: TRBJ2-1; V: TRBV7-9; size: NA; CDR3: CASSSQGTGINEQFF; DNA: TGTGCCAGCAGCTCGCAGGGGACAGGGATTAATGAGCAGTTCTTC
D: TRBD2; length: 16; J: TRBJ2-1; V: TRBV15; size: NA; CDR3: CATSREGTSAQNEQFF; DNA: TGTGCCACCAGCAGAGAAGGGACTAGCGCACAAAATGAGCAGTTCTTC
D: TRBD2; length: 15; J: TRBJ2-1; V: TRBV20-1; size: NA; CDR3: CSARSTAGGPGEQFF; DNA: TGCAGTGCTAGATCGACAGCGGGAGGGCCCGGTGAGCAGTTCTTC
D: TRBD2; length: 14; J: TRBJ2-1; V: TRBV7-3; size: few; CDR3: CASSVLAGADEQFF; DNA: TGTGCCAGCAGCGTGTTAGCGGGAGCGGATGAGCAGTTCTTC
D: NA; length: 13; J: TRBJ2-5; V: TRBV20-1; size: NA; CDR3: CSAPTLYQETQYF; DNA: TGCAGTGCTCCGACCCTTTACCAAGAGACCCAGTACTTC
D: NA; length: 13; J: TRBJ1-1; V: TRBV9; size: NA; CDR3: CASSVVVDTEAFF; DNA: TGTGCCAGCAGCGTAGTCGTGGACACTGAAGCTTTCTTT
D: NA; length: 12; J: TRBJ1-2; V: TRBV20-1; size: NA; CDR3: CSARDNGDGYTF; DNA: TGCAGTGCTAGAGATAATGGGGACGGCTACACCTTC
D: TRBD1; length: 15; J: TRBJ1-1; V: TRBV2; size: once; CDR3: CASSGTGVMNTEAFF; DNA: TGTGCCAGCAGCGGGACAGGGGTAATGAACACTGAAGCTTTCTTT
D: NA; length: 13; J: TRBJ1-2; V: TRBV7-2; size: NA; CDR3: CASSPRQSYGYTF; DNA: TGTGCCAGCAGCCCTCGACAGTCCTATGGCTACACCTTC
D: TRBD2; length: 15; J: TRBJ2-1; V: TRBV6-5; size: few; CDR3: CASSFQTSGRTEQFF; DNA: TGTGCCAGCAGCTTTCAGACTAGCGGGAGAACTGAGCAGTTCTTC
D: NA; length: 14; J: TRBJ2-7; V: TRBV7-8; size: few; CDR3: CASSQSHDSYEQYF; DNA: TGTGCCAGCAGCCAGAGCCACGACTCCTACGAGCAGTACTTC
D: TRBD1; length: 14; J: TRBJ2-7; V: TRBV6-1; size: medium-sized; CDR3: CASSELSTGSEQYF; DNA: TGTGCCAGCAGTGAACTCTCGACAGGGTCCGAGCAGTACTTC
D: TRBD1; length: 15; J: TRBJ2-7; V: TRBV7-9; size: few; CDR3: CAGSFWTGEPYEQYF; DNA: TGTGCCGGCAGCTTCTGGACAGGGGAGCCCTACGAGCAGTACTTC
D: NA; length: 13; J: TRBJ2-7; V: TRBV20-1; size: many; CDR3: CSARDQGTYEQYF; DNA: TGCAGTGCTAGAGACCAGGGAACCTACGAGCAGTACTTC
D: NA; length: 13; J: TRBJ2-5; V: TRBV29-1; size: many; CDR3: CSVVRGFQETQYF; DNA: TGCAGCGTTGTCAGGGGTTTCCAAGAGACCCAGTACTTC
D: NA; length: 13; J: TRBJ2-7; V: TRBV3-1; size: NA; CDR3: CASGVESSYEQYF; DNA: TGTGCCAGCGGCGTGGAGAGCTCCTACGAGCAGTACTTC
D: NA; length: 15; J: TRBJ2-3; V: TRBV4-1; size: few; CDR3: CASSQGGFGTDTQYF; DNA: TGCGCCAGCAGCCAAGGAGGGTTTGGCACAGATACGCAGTATTTT
D: TRBD2; length: 15; J: TRBJ2-5; V: TRBV5-1; size: NA; CDR3: CASSQRLASIETQYF; DNA: TGCGCCAGCAGCCAGAGACTAGCGAGTATCGAGACCCAGTACTTC
D: TRBD2; length: 19; J: TRBJ2-3; V: TRBV6-5; size: NA; CDR3: CASSYSMPSGSGRTDTQYF; DNA: TGTGCCAGCAGTTACTCGATGCCTAGCGGGAGTGGGAGGACAGATACGCAGTATTTT
D: NA; length: 16; J: TRBJ1-2; V: TRBV7-3; size: NA; CDR3: CASSLRAGSPHYGYTF; DNA: TGTGCCAGCAGCTTAAGAGCCGGCAGCCCACACTATGGCTACACCTTC
D: NA; length: 14; J: TRBJ2-7; V: TRBV20-1; size: NA; CDR3: CSAMAGLYQYEQYF; DNA: TGCAGTGCTATGGCGGGGCTTTACCAATACGAGCAGTACTTC
D: TRBD2; length: 17; J: TRBJ2-3; V: TRBV15; size: NA; CDR3: CATSRDGLAGGGDTQYF; DNA: TGTGCCACCAGCAGAGATGGCCTAGCGGGAGGAGGTGATACGCAGTATTTT